Here is one TCR beta chain with its context. Its antigen remains unknown. At one of its ends the junction is not consistent with the germline gene, which may arise from a read error. Using its own MiXCR run on the reads, TCRdb lists one record per CDR3 protein. The sample contains tens of thousands of distinct CDR3 sequences, about a fifth of which appear only once. This specimen belongs to a study of type 1 regulatory T cells. Study-wide background: T-allo10 is an in vitro-generated, Tr1-enriched CD4 T cell product specific for alloantigen.

Study-wide results and limits: Compared with non-type 1 regulatory T cells, type 1 regulatory T cells showed a more restricted TCR repertoire.

The CDR3 is made up of 13 amino acids. CDR1 is SGHKS, CDR2 YYEKEE, per germline (reference sequence). This receptor was obtained from a human donor in good health. The rearrangement uses TRBV5-5 and TRBJ1-3; D is uncertain. Input material: cultured type 1 regulatory T (Tr1) cells, either the whole culture or a sorted fraction (not recorded which). The CDR3 DNA reads as TGTGCCAGTAGCTTCGGCTCTGGAAACACCATATATTTT. Translation gives CASSFGSGNTIYF.